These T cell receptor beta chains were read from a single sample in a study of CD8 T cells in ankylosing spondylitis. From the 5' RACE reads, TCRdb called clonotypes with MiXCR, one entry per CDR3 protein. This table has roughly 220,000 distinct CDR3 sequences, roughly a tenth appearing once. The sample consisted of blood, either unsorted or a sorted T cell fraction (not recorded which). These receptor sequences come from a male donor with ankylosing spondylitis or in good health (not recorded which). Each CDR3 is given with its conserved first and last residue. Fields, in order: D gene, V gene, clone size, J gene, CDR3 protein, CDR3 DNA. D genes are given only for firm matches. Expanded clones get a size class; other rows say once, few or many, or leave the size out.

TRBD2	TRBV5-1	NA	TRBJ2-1	CASSLEAGSSYNEQFF	TGCGCCAGCAGCTTGGAAGCGGGGAGCTCCTACAATGAGCAGTTCTTC
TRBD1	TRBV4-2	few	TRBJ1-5	CASSALDRGDSNQPQHF	TGTGCCAGCAGCGCCCTGGACAGGGGGGATAGCAATCAGCCCCAGCATTTT
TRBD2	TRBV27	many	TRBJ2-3	CASSLVGGGEEDTQYF	TGTGCCAGCAGTCTGGTCGGCGGGGGGGAGGAAGATACGCAGTATTTT
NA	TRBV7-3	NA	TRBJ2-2	CASSERGQSRNTGELFF	TGTGCCAGCAGCGAAAGAGGACAGAGTCGAAACACCGGGGAGCTGTTTTTT
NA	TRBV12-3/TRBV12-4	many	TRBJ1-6	CASSARTPWSPLHF	TGTGCCAGCAGCGCCCGGACCCCATGGTCACCCCTCCACTTT
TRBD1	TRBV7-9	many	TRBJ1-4	CASSFGTGLEKLFF	TGTGCCAGCAGCTTTGGGACAGGGTTGGAAAAACTGTTTTTT
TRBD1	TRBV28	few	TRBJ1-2	CASSLPQGGRGYGYTF	TGTGCCAGCAGTTTACCTCAGGGGGGTCGTGGCTATGGCTACACCTTC
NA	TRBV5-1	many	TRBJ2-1	CASSLNRARFDNEQFF	TGCGCCAGCAGCTTGAATAGGGCGAGGTTTGACAATGAGCAGTTCTTC
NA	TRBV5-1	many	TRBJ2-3	CASSFLGGRDTQYF	TGCGCCAGCAGCTTTCTTGGGGGTCGAGATACGCAGTATTTT
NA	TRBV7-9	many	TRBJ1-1	CASSLLGMDTEAFF	TGTGCCAGCAGCCTTTTGGGTATGGACACTGAAGCTTTCTTT
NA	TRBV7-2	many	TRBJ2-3	CASSLALGGDTQYF	TGTGCCAGCAGCTTAGCGCTCGGCGGGGATACGCAGTATTTT
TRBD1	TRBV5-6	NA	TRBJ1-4	CASRGGQGDNDEKLFF	TGTGCCAGCAGAGGAGGACAGGGTGATAATGATGAAAAACTGTTTTTT
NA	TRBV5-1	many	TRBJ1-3	CASSQTQGNTIYF	TGCGCCAGCAGCCAAACGCAGGGAAACACCATATATTTT
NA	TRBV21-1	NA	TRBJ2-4	CASSRHKHLAKNIQYF	TGTGCCAGCAGCAGACACAAACACCTAGCCAAAAACATTCAGTACTTC
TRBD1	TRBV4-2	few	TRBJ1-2	CASSQQGVVYGYTF	TGTGCCAGCAGCCAACAGGGGGTTGTCTATGGCTACACCTTC
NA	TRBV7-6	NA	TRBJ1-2	CASSLTLGRSLGGYTF	TGTGCCAGCAGTCTTACCCTAGGGCGCAGCCTAGGAGGCTACACCTTC
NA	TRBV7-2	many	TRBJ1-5	CASSLKGNQPQHF	TGTGCCAGCAGCTTGAAGGGCAATCAGCCCCAGCATTTT
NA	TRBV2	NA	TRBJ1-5	CASSERKGNQPQHF	TGTGCCAGCAGTGAACGGAAGGGCAATCAGCCCCAGCATTTT
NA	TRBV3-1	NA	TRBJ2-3	CASSQPKIHTQYF	TGTGCCAGCAGCCAACCGAAAATCCATACGCAGTATTTT
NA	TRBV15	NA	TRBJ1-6	CATSREGRRSPLPF	TGTGCCACCAGCAGAGAGGGGAGAAGGTCACCCCTCCCCTTT
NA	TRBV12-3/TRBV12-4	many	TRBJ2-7	CASRSGGSYEQYF	TGTGCCAGCAGATCTGGGGGCTCCTACGAGCAGTACTTC
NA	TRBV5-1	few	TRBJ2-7	CASSLVGRGDEQYF	TGCGCCAGCAGCTTGGTGGGCAGGGGCGACGAGCAGTACTTC
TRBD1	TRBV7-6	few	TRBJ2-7	CASSSPRQGSSYEQYF	TGTGCCAGCAGCTCCCCGAGACAGGGAAGCTCCTACGAGCAGTACTTC
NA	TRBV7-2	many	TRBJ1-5	CASSLRGNQPQHF	TGTGCCAGCAGCCTCCGGGGCAATCAGCCCCAGCATTTT
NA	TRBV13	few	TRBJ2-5	CASSLRPQETQYF	TGTGCCAGCAGCCTCCGACCACAAGAGACCCAGTACTTC
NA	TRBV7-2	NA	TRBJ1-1	CASSLEILGGANTEAFF	TGTGCCAGCAGCTTAGAGATCCTCGGGGGGGCGAACACTGAAGCTTTCTTT
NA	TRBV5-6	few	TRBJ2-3	CASSRPDQTQYF	TGTGCCAGCAGTCGCCCTGACCAGACGCAGTATTTT
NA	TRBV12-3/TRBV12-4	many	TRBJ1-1	CASTSGVGTEAFF	TGTGCCAGCACTTCAGGGGTAGGTACTGAAGCTTTCTTT
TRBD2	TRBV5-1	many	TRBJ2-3	CASSLGGLLETQYF	TGCGCCAGCAGCTTGGGGGGACTACTAGAGACGCAGTATTTT
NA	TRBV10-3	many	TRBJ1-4	CATGPGFNEKLFF	TGTGCCACCGGGCCAGGGTTTAATGAAAAACTGTTTTTT
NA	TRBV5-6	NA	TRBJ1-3	CASSLLQENSGNTIYF	TGTGCCAGCAGCTTGCTTCAGGAGAACTCTGGAAACACCATATATTTT
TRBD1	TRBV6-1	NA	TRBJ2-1	CASSEIRTGGLGPYNEQFF	TGTGCCAGCAGTGAAATCAGGACAGGGGGCTTGGGGCCCTACAATGAGCAGTTCTTC
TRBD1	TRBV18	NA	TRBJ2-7	CASSPGAGGYEQYF	TGTGCCAGCTCACCGGGGGCAGGGGGTTACGAGCAGTACTTC
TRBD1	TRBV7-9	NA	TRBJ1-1	CASSPGQGPAEAFF	TGTGCCAGCAGCCCGGGACAGGGACCCGCTGAAGCTTTCTTT
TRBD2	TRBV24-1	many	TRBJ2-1	CATSDLPGGVNNEQFF	TGTGCCACCAGTGATTTGCCTGGGGGGGTAAACAATGAGCAGTTCTTC
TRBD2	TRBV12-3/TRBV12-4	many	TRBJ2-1	CASRGGDSLFSGEQFF	TGTGCCAGCAGGGGAGGGGACTCACTATTTAGCGGTGAGCAGTTCTTC
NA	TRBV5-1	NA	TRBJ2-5	CASSLEGRGSQETQYF	TGCGCCAGCAGCTTGGAGGGCAGGGGTTCCCAAGAGACCCAGTACTTC
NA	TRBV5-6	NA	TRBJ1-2	CASSLQSGGDYGYTF	TGTGCCAGCAGCTTGCAGAGCGGTGGGGACTATGGCTACACCTTC
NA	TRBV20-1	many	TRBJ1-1	CSARLYAMNTEAFF	TGCAGTGCTCGACTTTATGCTATGAACACTGAAGCTTTCTTT
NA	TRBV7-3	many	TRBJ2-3	CASSLKGSLPDTQYF	TGTGCCAGCAGCTTAAAGGGCAGTCTCCCAGATACGCAGTATTTT
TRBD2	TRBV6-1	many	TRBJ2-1	CASSEAHLAGGYNEQFF	TGTGCCAGCAGTGAAGCCCATCTAGCGGGGGGGTACAATGAGCAGTTCTTC
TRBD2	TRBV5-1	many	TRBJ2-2	CATRQRGVNTGELFF	TGCGCGACGCGGCAGCGGGGGGTCAACACCGGGGAGCTGTTTTTT
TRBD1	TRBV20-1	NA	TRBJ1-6	CSARNPSTGGSSPLHF	TGCAGTGCTAGGAACCCTTCTACAGGGGGAAGTTCACCCCTCCACTTT
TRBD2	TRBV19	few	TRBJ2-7	CASSTGLAGGHEQYF	TGTGCCAGTAGTACCGGACTAGCGGGGGGTCACGAGCAGTACTTC
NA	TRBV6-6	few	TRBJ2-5	CASRIPPEETQYF	TGTGCCAGCAGGATCCCCCCCGAAGAGACCCAGTACTTC
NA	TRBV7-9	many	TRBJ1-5	CASSFEASNQPQHF	TGTGCCAGCAGCTTTGAGGCTAGCAATCAGCCCCAGCATTTT